This note documents a single T cell receptor beta chain sequence. These data are taken from a study of spatial heterogeneity in lung cancer. The time point here: sample taken at primary tumor resection. Sequencing covered unsorted whole RNA taken from tumor, nontumor lung or frozen PBMC. Each CDR3 protein is one row after TCRdb ran MiXCR on the 5' RACE reads. This sample has approximately 81,000 distinct CDR3 sequences; over 9.5% occur once, and the top ten carry 4.6%. The CDR3 length is 16 residues. Germline CDR1 LGHDT, CDR2 YNNKEL (reference sequence). The trim removed 2 bases at V and 8 bases at J, leaving 8 bases unmatched.

The chain links TRBV3-1 to TRBJ2-1, with TRBD2 identical over 11 bases. The origin of this receptor is a male donor with early-stage non-small cell lung cancer. Sequencing used PBMCs, obtained at surgery. The chain's CDR3 is CASSQKLAGATDEQFF. The CDR3 nucleotides are TGTGCCAGCAGCCAAAAACTAGCGGGAGCGACGGATGAGCAGTTCTTC.